This paragraph reports one TCR beta chain. Its target is not known. Other DNA sequences in this specimen translate into the identical CDR3. The length of the CDR3 is 13 residues. Losses at the gene ends were 3 bases for V and 4 bases for J; bases not matched to a gene: 3. Germline CDR1 SGDLS, CDR2 YYNGEE. This sample stems from a study of shared clonotypes between healthy human individuals. Turning to the study itself: A donor's plate count was three for CD4 naive and three for CD4 memory; CD8 naive had two and CD8 memory one.

The study's findings and limits: Investigators expected sequencing depth to affect clonotype sharing among donors. In a few donors, around 4.8% of naive CD4 clonotypes appeared in common.

Selected positively for CCR7 and CD45RO-negative, naive CD8 cells excluded terminally differentiated effector memory CD45RA+ cells. For every subset, genomic DNA was evenly distributed across several immunoSEQ plates. The repertoire was sequenced with immunoSEQ multiplex PCR; TCRdb's copy has only in-frame clones and lacks some. Of about 2.2 million clones in the sample, 85% to 95% are singletons; the top ten hold approximately 1.6%. V is TRBV9 and J is TRBJ1-2; 7 positions agree with TRBD1. This receptor was obtained from a man in his late teens or twenties in good health. Some clones in this sample may be carry-over from other donors' samples. Sequencing input: naive CD8+ T cells from PBMCs. CDR3 DNA sequence: TGTGCCAGCAGCGCGGGGACAGTCTATGGCTACACCTTC. This codes for CASSAGTVYGYTF.